The rows below give T cell receptor beta chains drawn from one sample of a study of post-analysis software for immune sequencing data. Each CDR3 protein is one row after TCRdb ran MiXCR on the PCR reads. The sample carries roughly 400,000 distinct CDR3 sequences, roughly 38% recorded once. The source material was blood. These receptors originate from a girl under 10 years old with multiple sclerosis. The CDR3 runs from the conserved cysteine through the conserved F or W. The D gene is left open where the match is weak. Only some rows state a clone size, as once, few, many or a class for expanded clones.

>TRBV6-1|TRBJ2-3|.|.
CASLAISTDTQYF
TGTGCCAGCTTAGCTATCAGCACAGATACGCAGTATTTT
>TRBV7-9|TRBJ2-7|TRBD1|.
CASSGPTGGYEQYF
TGTGCCAGCAGCGGACCGACAGGGGGCTACGAGCAGTACTTC
>TRBV5-5|TRBJ2-7|TRBD1|few
CASSEWDRGHEQYF
TGTGCCAGCAGCGAGTGGGACAGGGGCCACGAGCAGTACTTC
>TRBV5-5|TRBJ2-1|TRBD2|.
CASSSSGGNNEQFF
TGTGCCAGCAGCTCTAGCGGGGGGAACAATGAGCAGTTCTTC
>TRBV27|TRBJ2-1|TRBD1|.
CASSTAGTGVRQFF
TGTGCCAGCAGTACAGCCGGGACAGGGGTACGGCAGTTCTTC
>TRBV28|TRBJ1-2|.|.
CASSSPTPPGYTF
TGTGCCAGCAGTTCTCCCACGCCCCCGGGCTACACCTTC
>TRBV5-5|TRBJ2-7|.|few
CASSKQGSPSSYEQYF
TGTGCCAGCAGCAAACAGGGATCGCCGAGCTCCTACGAGCAGTACTTC
>TRBV9|TRBJ2-3|.|.
CASSVGLVTDTQYF
TGTGCCAGCAGCGTTGGGCTAGTGACAGATACGCAGTATTTT
>TRBV12-5|TRBJ2-1|.|.
CASGPDRTRKQFF
TGTGCTAGTGGGCCTGACCGCACTAGGAAGCAGTTCTTC
>TRBV7-2|TRBJ2-7|.|few
CASSLWYEQYF
TGTGCCAGCAGCTTATGGTACGAGCAGTACTTC
>TRBV29-1|TRBJ2-7|TRBD2|few
CSGQTSGRYEQYF
TGCAGCGGCCAGACTAGCGGGAGGTATGAGCAGTACTTC
>TRBV20-1|TRBJ2-6|TRBD1|.
CRARWQGAFSGANVLTF
TGCAGAGCTCGGTGGCAGGGGGCCTTCTCTGGGGCCAACGTCCTGACTTTC
>TRBV7-2|TRBJ2-7|.|few
CASSLAGLRSYEQYF
TGTGCCAGCAGCCTAGCTGGTCTTAGATCCTACGAGCAGTACTTC
>TRBV28|TRBJ2-5|TRBD1|few
CASSLTGRGRRPQETQYF
TGTGCCAGCAGTTTAACGGGCAGGGGGCGCCGACCTCAAGAGACCCAGTACTTC
>TRBV27|TRBJ2-1|.|.
CAGMQNSAPYNEQFF
TGTGCCGGCATGCAAAACTCAGCACCCTACAATGAGCAGTTCTTC
>TRBV12-3/TRBV12-4|TRBJ2-7|TRBD1|few
CASSPGTAKPYEQYF
TGTGCCAGCAGCCCCGGGACAGCTAAACCTTACGAGCAGTACTTC
>TRBV18|TRBJ2-1|TRBD2|.
CASSPGTSGHNEQFF
TGTGCCAGCTCACCAGGGACTAGCGGCCACAATGAGCAGTTCTTC
>TRBV27|TRBJ2-6|.|few
CASSLGRWPSGANVLTF
TGTGCCAGCAGTTTAGGAAGATGGCCCTCTGGGGCCAACGTCCTGACTTTC
>TRBV12-3/TRBV12-4|TRBJ2-1|TRBD2|few
CASIPSSGRAYNEQFF
TGTGCCAGCATCCCGAGTAGCGGGAGGGCCTACAATGAGCAGTTCTTC
>TRBV29-1|TRBJ1-3|.|.
CSVKLGGYSGNTIYF
TGCAGCGTTAAACTAGGAGGGTACTCTGGAAACACCATATATTTT
>TRBV12-3/TRBV12-4|TRBJ2-7|.|.
CASRSGYTYEQYF
TGTGCCAGCAGATCAGGTTACACCTACGAGCAGTACTTC
>TRBV7-8|TRBJ2-1|.|many
CASHSPLYNEQFF
TGTGCCAGCCATTCTCCTCTCTACAATGAGCAGTTCTTC
>TRBV29-1|TRBJ1-2|TRBD1|many
CSVDRTGNGYTF
TGCAGCGTCGATAGGACAGGGAATGGCTACACCTTC
>TRBV2|TRBJ2-7|TRBD2|.
CASSEKLAGIYEQYF
TGTGCCAGCAGCGAGAAGCTAGCGGGGATCTACGAGCAGTACTTC
>TRBV4-1|TRBJ1-2|TRBD1|few
CASSPPRRTGRSGGYTF
TGCGCCAGCAGCCCTCCACGTCGGACAGGACGCTCGGGTGGCTACACCTTC
>TRBV5-1|TRBJ2-1|TRBD2|few
CASSLVAGGKEQFF
TGCGCCAGCAGCTTAGTAGCGGGAGGTAAAGAGCAGTTCTTC
>TRBV5-1|TRBJ2-1|TRBD1|.
CASSAGQGAGVEQFF
TGCGCCAGCAGCGCGGGACAGGGGGCTGGGGTTGAGCAGTTCTTC
>TRBV7-8|TRBJ2-3|TRBD2|.
CASSSNLRSGLAPSDTQYF
TGTGCCAGCAGCAGCAACTTGCGGTCGGGACTAGCGCCTTCAGATACGCAGTATTTT
>TRBV12-3/TRBV12-4|TRBJ1-1|.|.
CASSLARRRTEAFF
TGTGCCAGCAGTTTAGCGAGAAGGCGAACTGAAGCTTTCTTT
>TRBV5-1|TRBJ2-6|.|.
CASSLEASGITGTNVLTF
TGCGCCAGCAGCTTGGAGGCGTCAGGAATCACTGGGACCAACGTCCTGACTTTC
>TRBV5-4|TRBJ2-5|.|few
CASSLGQWAETQYF
TGTGCCAGCAGCTTGGGTCAGTGGGCGGAGACCCAGTACTTC
>TRBV5-1|TRBJ1-6|TRBD1|.
CASSAGQGAPPLHF
TGCGCCAGCAGCGCGGGACAGGGGGCACCACCCCTCCACTTT
>TRBV28|TRBJ1-2|.|.
CASSLGREYGYTF
TGTGCCAGCAGTTTGGGGAGGGAGTATGGCTACACCTTC
>TRBV7-6|TRBJ2-7|.|.
CASSPSFLAAQYF
TGTGCCAGCAGCCCCTCCTTCCTTGCAGCCCAGTACTTC
>TRBV5-1|TRBJ2-7|.|few
CASSLYRDYEQYF
TGCGCCAGCAGCTTGTACAGGGACTACGAGCAGTACTTC
>TRBV9|TRBJ2-5|TRBD2|few
CASSSRGTRTRETQYF
TGTGCCAGCAGCTCTAGAGGGACTAGAACGAGGGAGACCCAGTACTTC
>TRBV9|TRBJ2-1|.|.
CASSVSLQGMDNEQFF
TGTGCCAGCAGCGTAAGCCTACAGGGAATGGACAATGAGCAGTTCTTC